The rows below give T cell receptor beta chains drawn from one sample of a study of a mutant IDH1 vaccine in newly diagnosed glioma. Their cognate antigens are unknown. Assay used: immunoSEQ multiplex PCR; TCRdb lists only in-frame clones, some missing. Altogether some 120,000 clones are present, 80% being singletons, with the ten largest covering less than 7%. The source material was PBMCs, sampled from a glioma patient whose treatment included an IDH1 peptide vaccine. The origin of the receptors is a middle-aged man with glioma. Each CDR3 is given with its conserved first and last residue. The order of the fields is CDR3 length, D gene, clone size, J gene, V gene, CDR3 DNA, CDR3 protein. A D gene is named only where the DNA matches it firmly. Only part of the rows carry a size: once, few, many, or a class if the clone is expanded.

12	-	once	TRBJ2-7	TRBV18	TGTGCCAGCTCACCATCTGCTGAGGCGGCGAACTTC	CASSPSAEAANF
13	-	-	TRBJ2-3	TRBV28	TGTGCCAGCAGTTTGGGACTCGCTTCTACGCAGTATTTT	CASSLGLASTQYF
13	-	-	TRBJ1-1	TRBV6-5	TGTGCCAGCAGTTACGGGCGGAACACTGAAGCTTTCTTT	CASSYGRNTEAFF
15	TRBD2	once	TRBJ2-3	TRBV2	TGTGCCAGCAGTGGCGCGGGGGGGCTCACAGATACGCAGTATTTT	CASSGAGGLTDTQYF
15	-	-	TRBJ2-3	TRBV7-6	TGTGCCAGCAGCTTACGGACACGGAGCACAGATACGCAGTATTTT	CASSLRTRSTDTQYF
13	-	-	TRBJ2-7	TRBV18	TGTGCCAGCTCCCCGAGGACGGCGGGGGAGCAGTACTTC	CASSPRTAGEQYF
15	TRBD1	-	TRBJ2-1	TRBV28	TGTGCCAGCAGTCCCGGGGTGGACAGGGGAAATGAGCAGTTCTTC	CASSPGVDRGNEQFF
15	-	-	TRBJ1-1	TRBV28	TGTGCCAGCAGCCTTGGGGGGGCGTCGTACACTGAAGCTTTCTTT	CASSLGGASYTEAFF
13	-	-	TRBJ1-2	TRBV10-1	TGCGCCAGCAGTAGAGGGGTGTTCGATGGCTACACCTTC	CASSRGVFDGYTF
16	-	few	TRBJ1-1	TRBV4-1	TGCGCCAGCAGCCAGGAGTGGGCTGCAAGGAACACTGAAGCTTTCTTT	CASSQEWAARNTEAFF
15	TRBD1	once	TRBJ1-4	TRBV5-1	TGCGCCAGCAGCCGCGCAGGGGGAATTGTTGGAAAACTGTTTTTT	CASSRAGGIVGKLFF
13	-	-	TRBJ2-7	TRBV7-2	TGTGCCAGCAGTAGACCCCAGCCTTACGAGCAGTACTTC	CASSRPQPYEQYF
14	TRBD1	-	TRBJ2-1	TRBV7-2	TGTGCCAGCAGGGGACAGGGGAGATTCCATGAGCAGTTCTTC	CASRGQGRFHEQFF
14	TRBD1	once	TRBJ2-7	TRBV23-1	TGCGCCAGCAACGAGCAGGGGGCAGGGTACGAGCAGTACTTC	CASNEQGAGYEQYF
11	-	many	TRBJ1-1	TRBV30	TGTGCCTGGAGTAAATCAGCTGAAGCTTTCTTT	CAWSKSAEAFF
14	TRBD1	-	TRBJ2-3	TRBV6-1	TGTGCCAGCAGCTTCAGACAGGGCCCAGATACGCAGTATTTT	CASSFRQGPDTQYF
12	-	-	TRBJ2-3	TRBV11-2	TGTGCCAGCAGCTTATGGACAGATACGCAGTATTTT	CASSLWTDTQYF
16	-	-	TRBJ2-3	TRBV5-1	TGCGCCAGCAGCTTGACCGGGCCCGGTAGCACAGATACGCAGTATTTT	CASSLTGPGSTDTQYF
15	-	-	TRBJ2-4	TRBV2	TGTGCCAGCAGTACGGACGGACTAGCCAAAAACATTCAGTACTTC	CASSTDGLAKNIQYF
15	TRBD1	-	TRBJ2-7	TRBV5-1	TGCGCCAGCAGCGTAACGACAGGGGGTAGCTACGAGCAGTACTTC	CASSVTTGGSYEQYF
16	-	-	TRBJ1-1	TRBV7-8	TGTGCCAGCAGCTTAAGCCCCCGGACGGTGAACACTGAAGCTTTCTTT	CASSLSPRTVNTEAFF
13	-	once	TRBJ2-7	TRBV25-1	TGTGCCAGCAGTCCGACAGGGAGGGGAGGGCAGTACTTC	CASSPTGRGGQYF
13	-	once	TRBJ2-2	TRBV7-2	TGTGCCAGCAGTAGGGGGGGCACCGGGGAGCTGTTTTTT	CASSRGGTGELFF
18	TRBD2	-	TRBJ2-3	TRBV27	TGTGCCAGCAGTTTGCCGACTAGCGGGGGGGCGGGCACAGATACGCAGTATTTT	CASSLPTSGGAGTDTQYF
14	-	-	TRBJ1-3	TRBV13	TGTGCCAGCAGCTCCGGGACTAATGGAAACACCATATATTTT	CASSSGTNGNTIYF
16	-	-	TRBJ2-6	TRBV5-6	TGTGCCAGCAGCTTGGAAACGGACTCTGGGGCCAACGTCCTGACTTTC	CASSLETDSGANVLTF
12	-	-	TRBJ2-7	TRBV10-3	TGTGCCATCAGCCGAGAGGGGAGCGAGCAGTACTTC	CAISREGSEQYF
17	TRBD2	-	TRBJ2-1	TRBV5-1	TGCGCCAGCAGCTTGTTAGGCGGACTAGGAGTGTATAATGAGCAGTTCTTC	CASSLLGGLGVYNEQFF
13	TRBD2	-	TRBJ2-1	TRBV19	TGTGCCAGTAGTGTGGTAGCGGGAGAGGAGCAGTTCTTC	CASSVVAGEEQFF
13	-	-	TRBJ1-2	TRBV5-5	TGTGCCAGCAGCTTGATGGGGAATAACGGCTACACCTTC	CASSLMGNNGYTF
16	-	few	TRBJ2-1	TRBV5-3	TGTGCCAGAAGCTTTGACAGGCCCTCCTCCTACAATGAGCAGTTCTTC	CARSFDRPSSYNEQFF
15	-	medium-sized	TRBJ1-6	TRBV6-1	TGTGCCAGCAGTGAAAGGGACGGTAGTGGTTCACCCCTCCACTTT	CASSERDGSGSPLHF
14	-	-	TRBJ2-7	TRBV27	TGTGCCAGCAGTTTATTGGACGCCTCCTACGAGCAGTACTTC	CASSLLDASYEQYF
17	-	-	TRBJ2-1	TRBV7-2	TGTGCCAGCAGCCTAAGAGGTCGCGTTAGCTCCTACAATGAGCAGTTCTTC	CASSLRGRVSSYNEQFF
14	TRBD1	-	TRBJ1-5	TRBV2	TGTGCCATTTGCAGGGGGCTGGGCAATCAGCCCCAGCATTTT	CAICRGLGNQPQHF
14	-	-	TRBJ2-7	TRBV13	TGTGCCAGCAGCTTAGAGGGGATCCGGGGGGAGCAGTACTTC	CASSLEGIRGEQYF
14	-	few	TRBJ1-1	TRBV6-5	TGTGCCAGCAGTTTGGACAGTATGAACACTGAAGCTTTCTTT	CASSLDSMNTEAFF
13	-	-	TRBJ1-4	TRBV28	TGTGCCAGCAGGGACAGCCTTAATGAAAAACTGTTTTTT	CASRDSLNEKLFF
14	TRBD2	-	TRBJ2-7	TRBV10-3	TGTGCCAGTAGCTGGGGTAGCGGGGTCTACGAGCAGTACTTC	CASSWGSGVYEQYF
16	-	-	TRBJ1-2	TRBV4-1	TGCGCCAGCAGCCAAGATACCGCAGGCGGTAACTATGGCTACACCTTC	CASSQDTAGGNYGYTF
13	-	-	TRBJ2-2	TRBV4-3	TGCGCCAGCAGCCAATACAGGGCCGGGGAGCTGTTTTTT	CASSQYRAGELFF
18	TRBD2	-	TRBJ2-3	TRBV5-4	TGTGCCAGCAGCCCTCGACGTGGTAGCGGGGGGTTAGCGGATACGCAGTATTTT	CASSPRRGSGGLADTQYF
16	TRBD1	-	TRBJ2-1	TRBV30	TGTGCCTGGAGCTTCCGGGACAGGGGGCCATACAATGAGCAGTTCTTC	CAWSFRDRGPYNEQFF
15	-	-	TRBJ1-2	TRBV23-1	TGCGCCAGCAGTCCCCCCGGGGAGCCGGGCTATGGCTACACCTTC	CASSPPGEPGYGYTF
14	TRBD1	-	TRBJ2-7	TRBV7-2	TGTGCCAGCAGCTACGGGACAGGTTCCCTCGAGCAGTACTTC	CASSYGTGSLEQYF
15	-	-	TRBJ2-7	TRBV4-3	TGCGCCAGCAGCCAAGATAAAGACATCTCCTACGAGCAGTACTTC	CASSQDKDISYEQYF
11	-	-	TRBJ2-1	TRBV5-1	TGCGCCAGCAGTTTGGGGAATGAGCAGTTCTTC	CASSLGNEQFF
14	TRBD2	-	TRBJ2-7	TRBV5-1	TGCGCCAGCAGCTCGGGACTATCAGTCTACGAGCAGTACTTC	CASSSGLSVYEQYF
15	TRBD2	-	TRBJ2-1	TRBV27	TGTGCCAGCAGTTTAGTAGGGGAGGGCTACAATGAGCAGTTCTTC	CASSLVGEGYNEQFF
14	TRBD2	-	TRBJ2-1	TRBV5-1	TGCGCCAGCAGCTTGGTGCTAGCGGGGGTTGAGCAGTTCTTC	CASSLVLAGVEQFF
13	-	-	TRBJ2-5	TRBV28	TGTGCCAGCAGGGGAACGTACCAAGAGACCCAGTACTTC	CASRGTYQETQYF
13	-	few	TRBJ1-1	TRBV5-6	TGTGCCAGCAGCCCTCTTGAGGATACTGAAGCTTTCTTT	CASSPLEDTEAFF
15	-	-	TRBJ2-3	TRBV15	TGTGCCACCGCAAGGGCAGGCGTCGGTCCGGATACGCAGTATTTT	CATARAGVGPDTQYF
13	TRBD2	-	TRBJ2-7	TRBV6-6	TGTGCCAGCAGTTACATAGGGAGGGCCGAGCAGTACTTC	CASSYIGRAEQYF
16	TRBD2	-	TRBJ2-7	TRBV7-6	TGTGCCAGCAGCCCCTCGGGGACGGGAGGTTACTACGAGCAGTACTTC	CASSPSGTGGYYEQYF